Below, 2 T cell receptor beta chains from the same sample are listed, as sequenced in a study of cytomegalovirus exposure and HLA in healthy donors (dated by TCRdb to about 2017). The method behind the library was the immunoSEQ multiplex PCR assay. A mixture of 60 forward primers for TCR Vbeta segments and 13 reverse primers for TCR Jbeta segments was used in the multiplex PCR. Here the immuneACCESS table is served through TCRdb, limited to in-frame sequences with V and J called. Missing clones are a known gap in these copies; in checked studies unresolved V genes cover under half, and the rest lacks a known reason. This sample is represented by roughly 160,000 clones; 60% to 80% of them were singletons. Over 12% of the sample goes to the ten largest clones. The sample consisted of PBMCs. The receptors originated from a man aged 50-59 years in good health and CMV-seropositive.

The chain is built from TRBV5-4 and TRBJ1-6, with D possibly TRBD1 on 5 matching bases. This CDR3 region has 12 residues. CDR1 and CDR2 (germline): SGHNT, YYREEE (reference sequence). V gave up 5 bases and J gave up 15 bases, with 15 bases separating them. The CDR3 DNA is TGTGCCAGCAGGGGTGACAGCCCGAACCTCCACTTT. Amino acids: CASRGDSPNLHF.

CDR3 bases: TGTGCCAGCAGCGTAGGCCCCCACAGGGATGGACAGCCCCAGCATTTT. It encodes CASSVGPHRDGQPQHF. The chain links TRBV9 to TRBJ1-5, with a possible D match to TRBD1 (6 bases). The germline CDR1 and CDR2 sequences are SGDLS and YYNGEE. The germline V and J ends were trimmed by 0 bases and 7 bases, with 17 bases remaining between them. The CDR3 covers 16 residues. The whole variable domain, filled in from reference TRBV9 and TRBJ1-5, reads DSGVTQTPKHLITATGQRVTLRCSPRSGDLSVYWYQQSLDQGLQFLIQYYNGEERAKGNILERFSAQQFPDLHSELNLSSLELGDSALYFCASSVGPHRDGQPQHFGDGTRLSIL.